This T cell receptor (beta chain) is from a study of blood T cell repertoires in COVID-19 (dated by TCRdb to the early 2020s). Notes on the research overall: Collaborator samples came from the United States, Italy and Spain and covered acute and convalescent phases of COVID-19. The samples were drawn from two sources: the first 160 participants of the ongoing ImmuneRACE study, and approximately 1,300 subjects contributed by 6 global collaborators. HLA class I and class II types, where available, came from metadata supplied by the sample provider rather than from assay-based typing. A freely available public database, intended as a resource for researchers studying the immune response to SARS-CoV-2, is where the repertoires were released. The prospective study material was composed of cDNA or gDNA derived from T cells, B-cell-depleted T cells, or PBMCs. The dataset comprised deeply sampled blood TCRbeta repertoires from subjects exposed to, actively infected with, or recovered from COVID-19. The sample metadata nearly always contained a de-identified subject ID, COVID-19 status, age in years and sex. Study-wide findings and limitations: Clinical and demographic metadata were provided uncurated, with the amount varying by source and participant.

As to this clone: Its antigen is unknown. No per-base quality is available; no much larger clone lies one base away.

TCRbeta CDR3 regions were amplified from genomic DNA using the immunoSEQ Assay, a bias-controlled multiplex PCR. The authors processed their data as follows. The number of nucleated cells in each sample was estimated from the amplification of reference gene primers within the assay. To quantify the absolute abundance of each unique TCRbeta CDR3 rearrangement, sequence reads were collapsed and filtered. For each sample, productive Simpson clonality was calculated as the square root of Simpson's diversity index over productive rearrangements. TCRdb took this table from immuneACCESS and kept in-frame rearrangements with V and J called. Such tables lack part of the clones; where checked against another copy, unresolved V genes explain under half of the gap, and the rest is unexplained. D and trimming were read from the DNA, whereas the V and J calls and clone size are those reported in that table. Present in this sample are around 130,000 clones, less than 90% of which were seen just once. The top ten clonotypes cover around 2.3% of the sample.

Participants in the prospective study were aged about 18 to 100 years, lived in some 24 United States geographic areas, and enrolled through a virtual design. In the prospective study, cohorts were assigned on the basis of participant-reported clinical history obtained from a screening survey and a study questionnaire. For ImmuneRACE Cohort 3, a participant was defined as recovered based on two consecutive negative NP/OP PCR tests, clearance by a healthcare professional, or resolution of symptoms. In the prospective study, mobile phlebotomists collected whole blood, serum and a nasopharyngeal or oropharyngeal swab from each participant. Additional blood draws and questionnaires over an approximately 2-month period could optionally be provided by prospective study participants. Prospective study blood samples were shipped either frozen or at room temperature before DNA extraction. The TCR was taken from a woman between 45 and 65 years old who had recovered from COVID-19. The specimen was PBMCs or T cells enriched from blood (not recorded which).

The DNA sequence follows: TGCGCCAGCAGCTTGGGGTCCGGGGCCTACGAGCAGTACTTC. It translates as CASSLGSGAYEQYF. The chain links TRBV5-1 with TRBJ2-7; TRBD2 is perhaps the D gene, given 5 matching bases. The CDR3 covers 14 residues, taking in both the cysteine and the phenylalanine. The DNA shown is the 42-base CDR3, in frame from base 1. CDR1 and CDR2 (SGHRS, YFSETQ) derive from the germline V gene. Trimming at the junction amounts to 0 bases on V and 2 bases on J, and the germline ends lie 9 bases apart.